The TCR beta chain under discussion was sequenced for a study of cytomegalovirus exposure and HLA in healthy donors. Study conclusions and caveats: Later analysis showed most CMV-associated TCR beta chains appearing HLA-restricted.

The PCR made use of 60 Vbeta and 13 Jbeta primers. Using immunoSEQ multiplex PCR, the repertoire was profiled, and TCRdb retains in-frame clones only, with some absent. The data contain about 130,000 clones, about 71% of them singletons. Of note for this clone: What it recognizes is unknown.

The CDR3 consists of 13 residues. Germline values: CDR1 MNHEY, CDR2 SMNVEV (reference sequence). V was trimmed by 2 bases and J by 6 bases, leaving 10 bases between them. The sequencing input was PBMCs. The TCR comes from a woman aged 55 to 70 in good health and CMV-seropositive. The rearrangement joins TRBV27 to TRBJ1-2, with D unresolved. Here the CDR3 DNA reads TGTGCCAGCAGTTTAGGTCGCGGTGATGGCTACACCTTC. Translation: CASSLGRGDGYTF.